Listed below are T cell receptor beta chains from one sample, sequenced in a study of neurological immune-mediated disorders. TCRdb re-analysed the 5' RACE reads in MiXCR, keeping a single row per CDR3 protein. The data show about 52,000 distinct CDR3 sequences, 3.8% seen once. Specimen: PBMCs. The source is a man aged 55-75 years with multiple sclerosis. CDR3s include the opening cysteine and the closing phenylalanine or tryptophan. The D gene is left open where the match is weak. Clone sizes are given selectively: once, few, many, or a class where the clone is expanded.

>TRBV20-1|TRBJ1-5|many|.
CSAKAWGQGGSNQPQHF
TGCAGTGCTAAAGCTTGGGGGCAGGGCGGTAGCAATCAGCCCCAGCATTTT
>TRBV6-5|TRBJ1-3|many|.
CASSQRPEGNTIYF
TGTGCCAGCAGCCAAAGGCCCGAAGGAAACACCATATATTTT
>TRBV10-3|TRBJ1-2|.|.
CAISAPQHYGYTF
TGTGCCATCAGTGCGCCACAGCATTATGGCTACACCTTC
>TRBV7-8|TRBJ1-4|many|TRBD1
CASSPTGGGLSNEKLFF
TGTGCCAGCAGCCCCACAGGGGGCGGCCTTTCTAATGAAAAACTGTTTTTT
>TRBV6-1|TRBJ2-3|many|.
CASNKVPDTQYF
TGTGCCAGCAATAAGGTGCCAGATACGCAGTATTTT
>TRBV29-1|TRBJ2-1|many|.
CSVAFGVREQFF
TGCAGCGTCGCCTTCGGGGTACGGGAGCAGTTCTTC
>TRBV20-1|TRBJ2-1|many|TRBD2
CSAPGSGAFGEQFF
TGCAGTGCCCCGGGGAGCGGGGCTTTCGGTGAGCAGTTCTTC
>TRBV5-6|TRBJ2-3|many|.
CASSSLKQRSTDTQYF
TGTGCCAGCAGCTCCCTAAAGCAGCGGTCGACAGATACGCAGTATTTT
>TRBV20-1|TRBJ1-2|many|.
CSSRAGRDYGYTF
TGCAGTAGTAGGGCTGGACGGGACTATGGCTACACCTTC
>TRBV27|TRBJ1-5|many|.
CASSSLGPEGDQPQHF
TGTGCCAGCAGTTCCTTGGGCCCCGAGGGGGATCAGCCCCAGCATTTT
>TRBV6-6|TRBJ1-1|many|.
CASSHGQKTEAFF
TGTGCCAGCAGTCACGGACAGAAGACTGAAGCTTTCTTT
>TRBV18|TRBJ1-1|many|TRBD1
CASSQGQTTEAFF
TGTGCCAGCTCACAGGGACAGACCACTGAAGCTTTCTTT
>TRBV19|TRBJ2-6|many|TRBD1
CASTDRAGANVLTF
TGTGCCAGTACCGACAGGGCTGGGGCCAACGTCCTGACTTTC
>TRBV20-1|TRBJ1-5|many|TRBD1
CSARDGAGTGVDSNQPQHF
TGCAGTGCTAGAGATGGCGCCGGGACAGGGGTTGATAGCAATCAGCCCCAGCATTTT
>TRBV20-1|TRBJ1-5|many|TRBD1
CSAREQGAAQHF
TGCAGTGCTAGGGAACAGGGGGCGGCCCAGCATTTT
>TRBV2|TRBJ2-1|.|.
CASDRTLKQFF
TGTGCCAGCGATCGGACGTTAAAGCAGTTCTTC
>TRBV20-1|TRBJ2-1|many|.
CSARLGGANNEQFF
TGCAGTGCTAGACTCGGGGGCGCCAACAATGAGCAGTTCTTC
>TRBV6-5|TRBJ2-7|many|TRBD1
CASSPGQIYEQYF
TGTGCCAGCAGCCCGGGACAGATCTACGAGCAGTACTTC
>TRBV29-1|TRBJ1-1|.|.
CSVTTAVSVDTF
TGCAGCGTTACCACTGCAGTTTCGGTTGACACGTTT
>TRBV6-2/TRBV6-3|TRBJ1-2|many|.
CASSYPGRMLDGYTF
TGTGCCAGCAGTTACCCCGGACGAATGTTGGATGGCTACACCTTC
>TRBV6-1|TRBJ1-2|many|.
CASKGVGLFGYTF
TGTGCCAGCAAGGGGGTAGGACTCTTCGGCTACACCTTC
>TRBV5-1|TRBJ2-7|many|.
CASSWGGRSSYEQYF
TGCGCCAGCAGCTGGGGCGGAAGAAGCTCCTACGAGCAGTACTTC
>TRBV20-1|TRBJ2-6|.|.
CSASRDPGAKVLTF
TGCAGTGCTAGTAGGGATCCTGGGGCCAAAGTCCTGACTTTC
>TRBV6-6|TRBJ1-1|many|.
CASSYGAGTEAFF
TGTGCCAGCAGTTACGGGGCTGGGACTGAAGCTTTCTTT
>TRBV5-1|TRBJ2-5|many|.
CASSPTVSGQETQYF
TGCGCCAGCAGCCCGACTGTTTCCGGACAAGAGACCCAGTACTTC
>TRBV5-1|TRBJ2-1|many|.
CASGLQRTTGINEQFF
TGCGCCAGCGGGCTCCAACGGACAACGGGTATCAATGAGCAGTTCTTC
>TRBV10-3|TRBJ2-3|many|.
CAISVGGGTDTQYF
TGTGCCATCAGTGTAGGCGGGGGCACAGATACGCAGTATTTT
>TRBV20-1|TRBJ1-2|many|.
CSARDLGTNYGYTF
TGCAGTGCTAGAGATCTAGGGACTAACTATGGCTACACCTTC
>TRBV20-1|TRBJ2-6|many|.
CSARGAGRMGANVLTF
TGCAGTGCTAGAGGGGCAGGGCGGATGGGGGCCAACGTCCTGACTTTC
>TRBV12-3/TRBV12-4|TRBJ1-2|many|TRBD1
CASSFSQGAIYGYTF
TGTGCCAGCAGTTTTTCTCAGGGGGCTATCTATGGCTACACCTTC
>TRBV24-1|TRBJ1-5|many|.
CATSEAGQKNQPQHF
TGTGCCACCAGTGAGGCCGGACAGAAGAATCAGCCCCAGCATTTT
>TRBV5-5|TRBJ2-1|many|.
CASSPKLTRNGGNEQFF
TGTGCCAGCAGCCCTAAACTCACTAGGAATGGGGGCAATGAGCAGTTCTTC
>TRBV5-1|TRBJ1-5|.|TRBD1
CASSLGQGNKTQNF
TGCGCCAGCAGCTTGGGACAGGGCAATAAGACCCAGAATTTT
>TRBV5-1|TRBJ2-1|many|.
CASSLFNEQFF
TGCGCCAGCAGCTTGTTCAATGAGCAGTTCTTC
>TRBV24-1|TRBJ1-5|many|.
CATSEARMSQPQHF
TGTGCCACCAGTGAGGCCAGGATGAGTCAGCCCCAGCATTTT
>TRBV6-5|TRBJ2-1|many|TRBD2
CASSSGLAIYNEQFF
TGTGCCAGCAGTTCGGGACTAGCTATCTACAATGAGCAGTTCTTC
>TRBV10-3|TRBJ2-6|many|.
CAISEGISGANVLTF
TGTGCCATCAGTGAGGGAATTTCTGGGGCCAACGTCCTGACTTTC
>TRBV20-1|TRBJ2-6|many|.
CSAVKGAGANVLTF
TGCAGTGCTGTAAAAGGGGCTGGGGCCAACGTCCTGACTTTC
>TRBV4-1|TRBJ2-7|few|.
CASSQDLAGTYEQYF
TGCGCCAGCAGCCAAGATTTGGCAGGGACCTACGAGCAGTACTTC
>TRBV9|TRBJ2-5|many|.
CASSVADLQGKETQYF
TGTGCCAGCAGCGTCGCAGATCTACAGGGAAAAGAGACCCAGTACTTC
>TRBV12-3/TRBV12-4|TRBJ2-4|many|TRBD2
CASSPGGVGNIQYF
TGTGCCAGCAGTCCCGGGGGGGTAGGAAACATTCAGTACTTC
>TRBV11-2|TRBJ2-2|many|.
CASSLDPASSGELFF
TGTGCCAGCAGCTTAGATCCGGCCTCAAGCGGGGAGCTGTTTTTT
>TRBV5-1|TRBJ2-2|many|.
CASSSDRRNAGELFF
TGCGCCAGCAGCTCAGACAGGAGGAACGCCGGGGAGCTGTTTTTT
>TRBV20-1|TRBJ2-2|many|TRBD1
CSATDRGPTGELFF
TGCAGTGCTACCGACAGGGGGCCAACCGGGGAGCTGTTTTTT
>TRBV3-1|TRBJ2-7|many|.
CASSLNDSPYEQYF
TGTGCCAGCAGCCTGAATGACAGTCCCTACGAGCAGTACTTC
>TRBV7-2|TRBJ1-2|many|.
CASSSRLYGYTF
TGTGCCAGCAGCTCCCGTCTCTATGGCTACACCTTC
>TRBV12-3/TRBV12-4|TRBJ2-1|many|TRBD2
CASRLSGRGGNEQFF
TGTGCCAGCAGACTTAGCGGGAGGGGAGGCAATGAGCAGTTCTTC
>TRBV30|TRBJ2-5|few|TRBD1
CASDRDQETQYF
TGTGCCTCCGACAGGGACCAAGAGACCCAGTACTTC
>TRBV20-1|TRBJ2-3|many|.
CSAFTPQVGTDTQYF
TGCAGTGCCTTTACACCCCAAGTAGGCACAGATACGCAGTATTTT
>TRBV5-1|TRBJ2-4|many|TRBD1
CASSLRTGPQNIQYF
TGCGCCAGCAGCTTGAGGACAGGGCCCCAAAACATTCAGTACTTC
>TRBV9|TRBJ1-5|many|TRBD1
CASSQGASGQPQHF
TGTGCCAGCAGCCAGGGGGCATCGGGTCAGCCCCAGCATTTT
>TRBV18|TRBJ2-7|few|.
CASSPQGREQYF
TGTGCCAGCTCACCACAGGGGCGAGAGCAGTACTTC